This record concerns one TCR beta chain sequence. The germline CDR1 and CDR2 sequences are SGHRS and YFSETQ. Trimming took off 3 bases at V and 6 bases at J, with 13 bases between the two ends. CDR3 length equals 14 residues. TCRdb called the RT-PCR reads again in MiXCR, with one record for every CDR3 protein. The data contain about 700,000 distinct CDR3 sequences, approximately 15% of them singletons. The chain has TRBV5-1 and TRBJ1-5; D uncertain. Sequenced sample: memory CD4+ T cells from blood. This TCR came from a female donor in good health, serving as a healthy control. The CDR3 loop is CASSSDSGIQPQHF. As DNA, the CDR3 is TGCGCCAGCAGCTCAGACTCGGGAATTCAGCCCCAGCATTTT. Combining the CDR3 with reference TRBV5-1 and TRBJ1-5 gives the whole variable domain KAGVTQTPRYLIKTRGQQVTLSCSPISGHRSVSWYQQTPGQGLQFLFEYFSETQRNKGNFPGRFSGRQFSNSRSEMNVSTLELGDSALYLCASSSDSGIQPQHFGDGTRLSIL.